This T cell receptor (beta chain) originates from a study of T cell responses to AZD1222 COVID-19 vaccine. Overall study results and limits: It was only a handful of AZD1222 recipients who were seropositive at baseline. Two doses of AZD1222 preceded a rise in Spike-specific TCR breadth and depth.

In this sample, this clone turned up many times. Its target is not known. The table came from immunoSEQ multiplex PCR; TCRdb's copy has only in-frame clones and leaves some out. The profile covers roughly 120,000 clones, with about 90% appearing a single time and about 16% taken by the ten largest. Germline V lookup: CDR1 SNHLY, CDR2 FYNNEI. The CDR3 is 13 amino acids. Trimming removed 1 base at V and 3 bases at J, with 1 base between. The chain employs TRBV2 and TRBJ1-6; unclear D gene. The clonotype originates from an adult who received the AZD1222 COVID-19 vaccine. The sample here was peripheral blood, taken 28 days after the second AZD1222 dose. CDR3 coding DNA: TGTGCCAGCAGTGAAGGCTATAATTCACCCCTCCACTTT. Residues: CASSEGYNSPLHF.